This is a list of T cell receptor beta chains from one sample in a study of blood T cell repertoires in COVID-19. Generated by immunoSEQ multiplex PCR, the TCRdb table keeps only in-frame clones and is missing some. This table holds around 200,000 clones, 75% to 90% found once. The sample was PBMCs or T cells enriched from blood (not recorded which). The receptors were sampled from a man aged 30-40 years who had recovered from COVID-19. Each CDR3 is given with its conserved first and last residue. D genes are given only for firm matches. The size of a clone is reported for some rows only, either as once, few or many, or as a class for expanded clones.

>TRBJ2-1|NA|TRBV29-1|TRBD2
TGCAGCGTTGCTAGCGGGCCATACAATGAGCAGTTCTTC
CSVASGPYNEQFF
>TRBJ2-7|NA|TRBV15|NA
TGTGCCACCAGCAGAGATTACGGGAGTGGGCCCGAGCAGTACTTC
CATSRDYGSGPEQYF
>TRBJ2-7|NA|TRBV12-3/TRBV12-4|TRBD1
TGTGCCAGCAGTCTAAACAGGGGAGTGTACTTC
CASSLNRGVYF
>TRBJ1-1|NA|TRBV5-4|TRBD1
TGTGCCAGCAGCTTACAGGGGGTGTTGGGCACTGAAGCTTTCTTT
CASSLQGVLGTEAFF
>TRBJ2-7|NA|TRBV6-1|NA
TGTGCCAGCAGTGAATTCCCAGGGGCTCGAGAGCAGTACTTC
CASSEFPGAREQYF
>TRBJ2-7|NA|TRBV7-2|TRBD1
TGTGCCAGCAGCTGGGCACCGGGACAGGGGAACTACGAGCAGTACTTC
CASSWAPGQGNYEQYF
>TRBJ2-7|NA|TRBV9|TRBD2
TGTGCCAGCAGCGCCCCAGGGACTAGCGGGGGCCGAGGGCGGCTCTACGAGCAGTACTTC
CASSAPGTSGGRGRLYEQYF
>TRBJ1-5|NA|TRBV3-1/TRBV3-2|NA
TGTGCCAGCAGCCAAAAAACGCTCAGGGGTGGTTTAAGAATTAATCAGCCCCAGCATTTT
CASSQKTLRGGLRINQPQHF
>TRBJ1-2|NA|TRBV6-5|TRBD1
TGTGCCAGCAGGCGATTTGGAGGGGGCGATGGCTACACCTTC
CASRRFGGGDGYTF
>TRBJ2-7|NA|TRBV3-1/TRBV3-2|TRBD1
TGTGCCAGCAGCCAAGCTTTCAGGGGGCGCGGGGACGAGCAGTACTTC
CASSQAFRGRGDEQYF
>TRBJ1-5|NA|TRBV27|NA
TGTGCCAGCAGTCCAGTTTTTGTGTCAGGGGCGGGTCAGCCCCAGCATTTT
CASSPVFVSGAGQPQHF
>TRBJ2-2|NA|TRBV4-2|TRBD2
TGTGCCAGCAGCCAAGGACGCGGGGGGCCCCGAACGAACACCGGGGAGCTGTTTTTT
CASSQGRGGPRTNTGELFF
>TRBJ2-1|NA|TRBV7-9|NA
TGTGCCAGCAGCCCGAAAAGAGCGGACTACTCCTACAATGAGCAGTTCTTC
CASSPKRADYSYNEQFF
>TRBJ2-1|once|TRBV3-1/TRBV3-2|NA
TGTGCCAGCAGCGATAGTATTGTGCAGTTCTTC
CASSDSIVQFF